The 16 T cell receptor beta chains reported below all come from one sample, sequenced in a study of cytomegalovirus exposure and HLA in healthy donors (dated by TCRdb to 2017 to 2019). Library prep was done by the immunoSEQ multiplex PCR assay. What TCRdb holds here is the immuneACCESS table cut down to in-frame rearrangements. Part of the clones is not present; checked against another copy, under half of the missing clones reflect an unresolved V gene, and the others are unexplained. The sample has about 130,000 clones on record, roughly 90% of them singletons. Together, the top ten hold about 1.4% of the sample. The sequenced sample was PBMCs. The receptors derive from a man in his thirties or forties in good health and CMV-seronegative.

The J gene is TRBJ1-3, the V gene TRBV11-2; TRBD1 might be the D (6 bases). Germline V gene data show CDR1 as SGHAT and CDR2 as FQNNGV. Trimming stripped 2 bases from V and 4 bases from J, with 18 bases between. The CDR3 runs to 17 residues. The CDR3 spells CASSLLFHRVAGNTIYF. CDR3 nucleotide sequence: TGTGCCAGCAGCTTATTATTTCACAGGGTGGCCGGAAACACCATATATTTT.

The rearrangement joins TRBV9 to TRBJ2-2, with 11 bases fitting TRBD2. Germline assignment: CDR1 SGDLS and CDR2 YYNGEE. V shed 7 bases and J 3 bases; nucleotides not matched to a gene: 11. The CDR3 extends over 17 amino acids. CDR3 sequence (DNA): TGTGCCAGCGGAGCTCCGGGACTAGCGGAATACACCGGGGAGCTGTTTTTT. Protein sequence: CASGAPGLAEYTGELFF.

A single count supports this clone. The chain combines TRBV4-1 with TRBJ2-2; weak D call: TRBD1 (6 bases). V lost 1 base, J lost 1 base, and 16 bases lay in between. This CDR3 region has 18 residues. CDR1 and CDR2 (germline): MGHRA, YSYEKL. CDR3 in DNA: TGCGCCAGCAGCCAAGCCGTGCCGGGACATATGAACACCGGGGAGCTGTTTTTT. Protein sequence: CASSQAVPGHMNTGELFF.

This CDR3 is CASSPRGAGITDTQYF. The CDR3 DNA reads TGTGCCAGCAGCCCCCGTGGAGCGGGGATCACAGATACGCAGTATTTT. This chain links TRBV7-9 with TRBJ2-3; 7 bases align to TRBD2. With V trimmed by 5 bases and J by 2 bases, 10 bases remained unmatched. CDR3 length: 16 residues. Germline V gene lookup returns CDR1 SEHNR and CDR2 FQNEAQ (reference sequence). Based on the CDR3 plus reference TRBV7-9 and TRBJ2-3, the full variable domain is DTGVSQNPRHKITKRGQNVTFRCDPISEHNRLYWYRQTLGQGPEFLTYFQNEAQLEKSRLLSDRFSAERPKGSFSTLEIQRTEQGDSAMYLCASSPRGAGITDTQYFGPGTRLTVL.

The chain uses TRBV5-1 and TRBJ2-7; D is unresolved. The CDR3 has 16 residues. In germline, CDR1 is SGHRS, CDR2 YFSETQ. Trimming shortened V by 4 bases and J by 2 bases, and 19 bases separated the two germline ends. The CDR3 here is CASSRTTYNSAYEQYF. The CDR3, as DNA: TGCGCCAGCAGCCGTACTACCTACAACTCAGCCTACGAGCAGTACTTC.

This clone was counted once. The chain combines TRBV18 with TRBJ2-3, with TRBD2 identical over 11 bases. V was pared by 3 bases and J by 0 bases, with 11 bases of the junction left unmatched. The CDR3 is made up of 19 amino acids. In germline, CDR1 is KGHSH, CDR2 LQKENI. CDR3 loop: CASSPLPIRTSGSTDTQYF. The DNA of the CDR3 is TGTGCCAGCTCACCCTTACCGATTCGGACTAGCGGGAGCACAGATACGCAGTATTTT.

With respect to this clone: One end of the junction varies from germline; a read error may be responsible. The CDR3 bases are TGTGCCAGCTGCGTAGCTACTAGCCTCGTCAATGAGCAGTTCTTC. Translation gives CASCVATSLVNEQFF. The V gene is TRBV9, the J gene TRBJ2-1; weak D call: TRBD2 (6 bases). CDR1 and CDR2 (germline): SGDLS, YYNGEE. The CDR3 totals 15 residues.

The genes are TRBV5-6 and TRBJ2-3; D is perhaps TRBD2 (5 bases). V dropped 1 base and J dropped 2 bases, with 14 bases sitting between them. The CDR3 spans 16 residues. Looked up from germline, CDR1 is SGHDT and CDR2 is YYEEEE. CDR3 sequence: CASSLKSRADTDTQYF. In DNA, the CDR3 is TGTGCCAGCAGCTTGAAGTCGAGGGCAGACACAGATACGCAGTATTTT.

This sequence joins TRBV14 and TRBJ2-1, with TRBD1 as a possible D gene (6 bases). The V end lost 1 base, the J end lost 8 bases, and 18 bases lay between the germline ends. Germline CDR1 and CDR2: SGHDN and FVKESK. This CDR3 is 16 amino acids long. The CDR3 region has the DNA TGTGCCAGCAGCCAAGTGTTGGGACAAGCTTGGGATGAGCAGTTCTTC. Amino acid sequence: CASSQVLGQAWDEQFF.

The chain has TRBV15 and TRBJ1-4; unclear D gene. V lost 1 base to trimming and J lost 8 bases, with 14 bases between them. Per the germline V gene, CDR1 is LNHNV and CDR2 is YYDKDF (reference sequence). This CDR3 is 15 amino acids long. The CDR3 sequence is CATSRGEPKREKLFF. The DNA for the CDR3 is TGTGCCACCAGCAGAGGGGAGCCAAAGCGGGAAAAACTGTTTTTT. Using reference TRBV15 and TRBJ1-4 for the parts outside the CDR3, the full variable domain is DAMVIQNPRYQVTQFGKPVTLSCSQTLNHNVMYWYQQKSSQAPKLLFHYYDKDFNNEADTPDNFQSRRPNTSFCFLDIRSPGLGDTAMYLCATSRGEPKREKLFFGSGTQLSVL.

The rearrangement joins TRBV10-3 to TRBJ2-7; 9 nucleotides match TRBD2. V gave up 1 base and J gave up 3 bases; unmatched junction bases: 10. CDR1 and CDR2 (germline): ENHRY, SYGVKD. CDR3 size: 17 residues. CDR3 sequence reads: CAISELESGRMNYEQYF. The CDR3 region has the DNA TGTGCCATCAGTGAGTTAGAGAGCGGGAGGATGAACTACGAGCAGTACTTC.

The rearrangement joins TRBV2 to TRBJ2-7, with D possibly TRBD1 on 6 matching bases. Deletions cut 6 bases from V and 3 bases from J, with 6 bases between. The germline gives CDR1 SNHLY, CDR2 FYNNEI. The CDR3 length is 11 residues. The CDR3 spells CASRDSYEQYF. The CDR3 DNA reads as TGTGCCAGCAGGGACAGCTACGAGCAGTACTTC.

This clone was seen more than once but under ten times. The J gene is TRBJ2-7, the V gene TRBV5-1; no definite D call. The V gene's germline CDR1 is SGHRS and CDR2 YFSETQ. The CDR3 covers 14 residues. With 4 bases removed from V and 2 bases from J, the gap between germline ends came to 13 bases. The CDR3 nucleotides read TGCGCCAGCAGCGTCACTGACGGAGCCTACGAGCAGTACTTC. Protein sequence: CASSVTDGAYEQYF.

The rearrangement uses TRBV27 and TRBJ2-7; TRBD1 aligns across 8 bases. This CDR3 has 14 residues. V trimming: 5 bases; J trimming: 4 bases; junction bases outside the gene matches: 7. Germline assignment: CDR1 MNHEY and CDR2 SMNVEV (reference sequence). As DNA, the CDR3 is TGTGCCAGCAGTGTCGACAGGGGTGGTTACGAGCAGTACTTC. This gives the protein CASSVDRGGYEQYF.

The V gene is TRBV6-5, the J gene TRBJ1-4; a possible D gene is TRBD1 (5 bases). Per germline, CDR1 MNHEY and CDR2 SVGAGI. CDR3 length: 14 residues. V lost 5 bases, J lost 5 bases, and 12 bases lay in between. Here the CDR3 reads CASSRRARNEKLFF. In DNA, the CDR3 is TGTGCCAGCAGTCGCAGGGCTCGGAATGAAAAACTGTTTTTT.

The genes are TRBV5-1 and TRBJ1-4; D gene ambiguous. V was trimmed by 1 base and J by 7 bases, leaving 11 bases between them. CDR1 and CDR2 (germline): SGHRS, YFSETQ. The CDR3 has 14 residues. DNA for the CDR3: TGCGCCAGCAGCTTGTACAGCTTCGGTGAAAAACTGTTTTTT. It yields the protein CASSLYSFGEKLFF.